These 21 T cell receptor beta chains came from one sample sequenced in a study of T cell responses to AZD1222 COVID-19 vaccine. The data were produced by immunoSEQ multiplex PCR, yet TCRdb's version contains in-frame clones alone and is incomplete. Here the sample spans around 140,000 clones, approximately 85% being singletons. This specimen consisted of peripheral blood, obtained on day 0 of AZD1222 vaccination. The receptors derive from an adult in good health.

In its sample, this clone was seen once. This sequence joins TRBV28 and TRBJ1-2; TRBD1 agrees at 9 bases. The germline V gene encodes CDR1 MDHEN and CDR2 SYDVKM. The CDR3 consists of 15 residues. The ends lost 6 bases at V and 7 bases at J; junction bases unmatched: 12. This chain's CDR3 is CASSRGGQGLSGYTF. As DNA, the CDR3 is TGTGCCAGCAGCCGAGGAGGACAGGGGCTCAGTGGCTACACCTTC.

The V and J genes are TRBV25-1 and TRBJ2-7; TRBD2 aligns across 8 bases. Trimming removed 8 bases from V and 3 bases from J; junction bases left unmatched: 9. Germline CDR1 and CDR2: MGHDK and SYGVNS. The CDR3 totals 14 residues. The CDR3 nucleotides read TGTGCCAGCGGGGTAGCGGGAAGCAACTACGAGCAGTACTTC. Its protein product is CASGVAGSNYEQYF.

The genes are TRBV6-5 and TRBJ2-7; a weak D match, TRBD1 (5 bases). Germline V gene data show CDR1 as MNHEY and CDR2 as SVGAGI. The V and J ends lost 10 bases and 6 bases respectively, with 10 bases between them. The CDR3 runs 10 residues. CDR3 DNA: TGTGCCACAGGGCAAGGCGAGCAGTACTTC. Translated, it gives CATGQGEQYF.

V usage is TRBV19 and J usage is TRBJ1-1; D uncertain. The ends were cut back, 7 bases at V and 1 base at J, with 19 bases in the middle. The CDR3 contains 16 residues. In germline, CDR1 is LNHDA, CDR2 SQIVND (reference sequence). The CDR3 reads CASNSNGRSWNTEAFF. In DNA form, the CDR3 reads TGTGCCAGTAACTCCAACGGGCGATCTTGGAACACTGAAGCTTTCTTT.

V gene TRBV10-1 combines with J gene TRBJ1-1; 7 nucleotides match TRBD1. Germline CDR1 WNHNN, CDR2 SYGVQD (reference sequence). The J segment lost 6 bases and the V segment lost 2 bases, leaving 3 bases of the junction unmatched. The CDR3 covers 13 residues. This chain's CDR3 is CASSEPGTAEAFF. The CDR3 DNA is TGCGCCAGCAGTGAGCCGGGGACAGCTGAAGCTTTCTTT.

The chain is built from TRBV12-3 or TRBV12-4 and TRBJ2-2; no definite D call. The CDR3 length is 13 residues. V lost 6 bases and J 4 bases, leaving 9 bases between the germline ends. The CDR3 protein is CASSKPSTGELFF. CDR3 nucleotides: TGTGCCAGCAGCAAACCCTCCACCGGGGAGCTGTTTTTT.

The CDR3 region is CASSLARTVTYEQYF. The CDR3 DNA reads TGTGCCAGCAGCTTAGCGCGGACAGTGACCTACGAGCAGTACTTC. The V gene is TRBV7-6, the J gene TRBJ2-7, with TRBD1 as a possible D gene (6 bases). CDR1 is SGHVS and CDR2 is FNYEAQ in the germline V gene. Trimming cost V 0 bases and J 2 bases, with 11 bases left between them. CDR3 length: 15 residues.

The chain couples TRBV6-4 to TRBJ2-1, with 8 positions matching TRBD2. Trimming at V came to 1 base and at J to 6 bases, leaving 8 bases not matched to a gene. Looked up from germline, CDR1 is MRHNA and CDR2 is SNTAGT. The CDR3 extends over 16 amino acids. The CDR3 DNA reads TGTGCCAGCAGTGACTTAGCCCGGGAGGGCCTCAATGAGCAGTTCTTC. Translating gives CASSDLAREGLNEQFF.

In its sample, this clone was seen a few times. The V call is TRBV12-3 or TRBV12-4, the J call TRBJ2-7, with 10 bases lining up with TRBD2. V trimming: 10 bases; J trimming: 4 bases; junction bases outside the gene matches: 4. The length of the CDR3 is 12 residues. For the CDR3, the DNA is TGTGCCATAAGCGGGAGGGGGTACGAGCAGTACTTC. Residues: CAISGRGYEQYF.

The chain joins TRBV29-1 to TRBJ2-7; D is perhaps TRBD1 or TRBD2 (6 bases each). The V end lost 6 bases, the J end lost 2 bases, and 14 bases lay between the germline ends. This CDR3 spans 13 amino acids. Germline V CDR1 and CDR2: SQVTM, ANQGSEA. CDR3 residues: CSVGFGGPYEQYF. The CDR3 region has the DNA TGCAGCGTCGGATTTGGGGGGCCCTACGAGCAGTACTTC.

The chain combines TRBV3-1 (or the pseudogene TRBV3-2) with TRBJ2-1; perhaps TRBD2 as D (6 bases). This CDR3 is 13 amino acids long. The V end lost 4 bases, the J end lost 12 bases, and 16 bases lay between the germline ends. The germline gives CDR1 LGHDT, CDR2 YNNKEL (reference sequence). The CDR3 coding sequence is TGTGCCAGCAGCCCAAACGGGGGTCTCTCGCAGTTCTTC. It yields the protein CASSPNGGLSQFF.

V usage is TRBV19 and J usage is TRBJ2-2; D is perhaps TRBD2 (5 bases). CDR1 is LNHDA and CDR2 is SQIVND in the germline V gene (reference sequence). The CDR3 spans 15 residues. Trimming pared 7 bases from V and 0 bases from J, leaving 12 bases between. CDR3: CASIGGTANTGELFF. CDR3 in DNA: TGTGCCAGTATCGGAGGTACAGCGAACACCGGGGAGCTGTTTTTT.

This chain links TRBV10-3 with TRBJ1-5; no definite D call. This CDR3 has 13 amino acids. V was clipped by 6 bases and J by 5 bases, with 11 bases between them. CDR1 ENHRY and CDR2 SYGVKD come from the germline V gene. CDR3 in amino acids: CAIRARLDQPQHF. The CDR3 DNA reads TGTGCCATCAGAGCCAGGTTAGATCAGCCCCAGCATTTT.

DNA for the CDR3: TGTGCCAGCAGTGACAAATATCCCTTGGGCTACACTGAAGCTTTCTTT. This sequence encodes CASSDKYPLGYTEAFF. This chain links TRBV6-4 with TRBJ1-1; D unresolved. This CDR3 has 16 amino acids. From germline, CDR1 is MRHNA and CDR2 SNTAGT. The V end was cut by 2 bases, the J end by 3 bases, with 16 bases between.

This clone appeared a single time. The chain is built from TRBV5-4 and TRBJ2-1; TRBD2 agrees at 9 bases. This CDR3 contains 15 residues. V shed 4 bases, J shed 9 bases, and the junction held 11 bases outside the gene matches. The germline V gene has CDR1 SGHNT and CDR2 YYREEE (reference sequence). This CDR3 reads CASSPVAGGPTEQFF. For the CDR3, the DNA is TGTGCCAGCAGCCCGGTCGCGGGAGGGCCAACTGAGCAGTTCTTC.

The chain joins TRBV9 to TRBJ2-1, with TRBD2 as a possible D gene (6 bases). The V end was cut by 4 bases, the J end by 7 bases, with 21 bases between. The CDR3 extends over 16 amino acids. The germline V gene has CDR1 SGDLS and CDR2 YYNGEE. The CDR3 sequence is CASSQPGGWQNNEQFF. The DNA of the CDR3 is TGTGCCAGCAGCCAGCCCGGGGGATGGCAGAATAATGAGCAGTTCTTC.

The chain combines TRBV5-1 with TRBJ1-1; D not resolved. CDR1 and CDR2 (germline): SGHRS, YFSETQ. V lost 2 bases, J lost 5 bases, and 10 bases lay in between. This CDR3 comprises 13 residues. The CDR3 region is CASSFGRQTEAFF. The CDR3 DNA is TGCGCCAGCAGCTTTGGTCGTCAGACTGAAGCTTTCTTT.

The chain couples TRBV29-1 to TRBJ2-1; no reliable D call. This CDR3 region has 14 residues. V gave up 4 bases and J gave up 4 bases, with 14 bases separating them. Germline V lookup: CDR1 SQVTM, CDR2 ANQGSEA. CDR3 bases: TGCAGCGTTGTGCCCTCGCTCCTGTACAATGAGCAGTTCTTC. Translation: CSVVPSLLYNEQFF.

The chain recombines TRBV29-1 with TRBJ2-2, with no clear D. Germline CDR1 SQVTM, CDR2 ANQGSEA. The CDR3 extends over 12 amino acids. The V and J ends lost 6 bases and 0 bases respectively, with 5 bases between them. The CDR3, as DNA: TGCAGCGTATCCCCGAACACCGGGGAGCTGTTTTTT. Protein product: CSVSPNTGELFF.

V gene TRBV11-2 combines with J gene TRBJ1-6; the D is unclear. CDR1 and CDR2 from the germline V gene are SGHAT and FQNNGV. The CDR3 has 12 amino acids. The V gene lost 5 bases and the J gene lost 9 bases, with 8 bases spanning the gap. The DNA for the CDR3 is TGTGCCAGCAGCCTAGGGAGTTCACCCCTCCACTTT. This translates into CASSLGSSPLHF.

Only one count was recorded for this clone. The chain recombines TRBV7-8 with TRBJ1-1; unclear D gene. Trimming took 1 base from V and 11 from J, leaving 11 bases between them. The length of the CDR3 is 12 residues. Looked up from germline, CDR1 is SGHVS and CDR2 is FQNEAQ. CDR3 DNA sequence: TGTGCCAGCAGCTTAGGGGAGGCGAAGGCTTTCTTT. Translating it yields CASSLGEAKAFF.